Listed here are 21 T cell receptor beta chains from one sample, sequenced in a study of a mutant IDH1 vaccine in newly diagnosed glioma. Regarding time point: week 23, last vaccination. Every vaccine dose comprised 300 ug of mutant IDH1 20-mer peptide plus topical imiquimod. Assay: immunoSEQ multiplex PCR; the TCRdb copy retains only in-frame clones and omits some. This repertoire shows 65,000 or so clones, 85% found once; its top ten account for 4%. For these TCRs, the target antigens are not known. The sequences come from PBMCs, collected from a glioma patient whose treatment included an IDH1 peptide vaccine. Every receptor here comes from a man aged 25-40 years with glioma.

This rearrangement joins TRBV7-9 to TRBJ2-7, with D possibly matching TRBD2 (7 bases). Trimming shortened V by 6 bases and J by 1 base, and 13 bases separated the two germline ends. The CDR3 is 14 amino acids. CDR1 SEHNR and CDR2 FQNEAQ come from the germline V gene (reference sequence). CDR3 coding DNA: TGTGCCAGCAGTAGGGGGGGAATTTCCTACGAGCAGTACTTC. It yields the protein CASSRGGISYEQYF.

V gene TRBV5-1 combines with J gene TRBJ1-6, with 7 bases fitting TRBD1. The CDR3 contains 15 residues. Unmatched junction bases numbered 10, after V lost 3 bases and J lost 10 bases. CDR1 is SGHRS, CDR2 YFSETQ, per germline. Here the CDR3 reads CASSYSTGVSSPLHF. In DNA form, the CDR3 reads TGCGCCAGCAGCTATTCAACAGGGGTTAGCTCACCCCTCCACTTT.

The V call is TRBV19, the J call TRBJ1-4; TRBD1 matches 8 bases. The ends lost 9 bases at V and 5 bases at J; junction bases unmatched: 11. Germline V CDR1 and CDR2: LNHDA, SQIVND (reference sequence). The CDR3 has 15 amino acids. Here the CDR3 DNA reads TGTGCCAGCCAGGGACAGGCGAAACCGAATGAAAAACTGTTTTTT. Translating gives CASQGQAKPNEKLFF.

The gene calls are TRBV5-6 and TRBJ1-6; TRBD1 agrees at 10 bases. The CDR3 length is 16 residues. Germline V gene lookup returns CDR1 SGHDT and CDR2 YYEEEE. Trimming at V came to 0 bases and at J to 14 bases, leaving 11 bases not matched to a gene. CDR3 sequence: CASSLGADRGRRALHF. CDR3 bases: TGTGCCAGCAGCTTGGGAGCGGACAGGGGGAGGAGGGCCCTCCACTTT.

The genes are TRBV7-2 and TRBJ1-2; D ambiguous. The CDR3 is 13 amino acids. V lost 4 bases and J lost 0, with 6 bases in between. The germline CDR1 and CDR2 sequences are SGHTA and FQGNSA. The CDR3 reads CASSSQPNYGYTF. The CDR3 nucleotides read TGTGCCAGCAGCTCACAGCCTAACTATGGCTACACCTTC.

The V call is TRBV4-1, the J call TRBJ2-3; D ambiguous. V lost 1 base, J lost 0 bases, and 11 bases lay in between. The CDR3 sequence is 16 residues long. Looked up from germline, CDR1 is MGHRA and CDR2 is YSYEKL. Here the CDR3 DNA reads TGCGCCAGCAGCCAAGTAGGGTACCCGAGCACAGATACGCAGTATTTT. Translating it yields CASSQVGYPSTDTQYF.

The V and J genes are TRBV5-1 and TRBJ2-3; D gene unclear. The V end lost 0 bases, the J end lost 7 bases, and 9 bases lay between the germline ends. The CDR3 is 13 residues long. Germline V gene data show CDR1 as SGHRS and CDR2 as YFSETQ. The CDR3 region has the DNA TGCGCCAGCAGCTTGGTGGCGGCAAATACGCAGTATTTT. This encodes CASSLVAANTQYF.

The chain recombines TRBV9 with TRBJ2-3; 8 positions match TRBD1. This CDR3 spans 18 amino acids. With 4 bases clipped from V and 4 bases from J, the junction kept 17 bases outside the gene matches. CDR1 is SGDLS and CDR2 is YYNGEE in the germline V gene. The CDR3: CASSTPYDRGDEADTQYF. CDR3 sequence (DNA): TGTGCCAGCAGCACCCCGTATGACAGGGGAGACGAAGCAGATACGCAGTATTTT.

The V gene is TRBV5-1, the J gene TRBJ1-6, with no clear D. Trimming took 0 bases from V and 9 from J, leaving 10 bases between them. There are 14 residues in the CDR3. Per germline, CDR1 SGHRS and CDR2 YFSETQ. The CDR3 nucleotides read TGCGCCAGCAGCTTGGCCGAGGGTGCTTCACCCCTCCACTTT. Amino acid sequence: CASSLAEGASPLHF.

The chain recombines TRBV19 with TRBJ2-7, with a possible D match to TRBD2 (5 bases). Trimming shortened V by 5 bases and J by 11 bases, and 25 bases separated the two germline ends. Germline V gene sequence: CDR1 LNHDA, CDR2 SQIVND (reference sequence). The CDR3 has 15 residues. CDR3 region: CASSAVQDSYLRKYF. CDR3 coding DNA: TGTGCCAGTAGTGCCGTTCAGGACTCCTACCTACGAAAGTACTTC.

This chain joins TRBV29-1 and TRBJ2-3; 10 bases match TRBD1. The germline V gene has CDR1 SQVTM and CDR2 ANQGSEA. The CDR3 extends over 15 amino acids. J lost 2 bases, V lost 5 bases, and 7 bases had no gene match. In DNA, the CDR3 is TGCAGCGTTTTACCGGGACAGGGGCTCACAGATACGCAGTATTTT. It codes for CSVLPGQGLTDTQYF.

The chain is built from TRBV7-2 and TRBJ2-5; D may be TRBD2 (5 bases). Trimming shortened V by 0 bases and J by 2 bases, and 7 bases separated the two germline ends. The CDR3 loop spans 14 amino acids. Per germline, CDR1 SGHTA and CDR2 FQGNSA. This CDR3 is CASSLAGSQETQYF. In DNA form, the CDR3 reads TGTGCCAGCAGCTTAGCGGGGAGTCAAGAGACCCAGTACTTC.

This sequence joins TRBV27 and TRBJ1-2, with 9 bases lining up with TRBD1. This CDR3 comprises 14 residues. J was trimmed by 7 bases and V by 6 bases; bases with no gene match: 9. Looked up from germline, CDR1 is MNHEY and CDR2 is SMNVEV (reference sequence). This CDR3 is CASSEGQGVLGYTF. CDR3 coding DNA: TGTGCCAGCAGCGAGGGACAGGGCGTACTTGGCTACACCTTC.

There are a few counts of this clone. The gene calls are TRBV5-6 and TRBJ1-5; a possible D gene is TRBD1 (6 bases). Trimming shortened V by 1 base and J by 5 bases, and 13 bases separated the two germline ends. The CDR3 runs 15 residues. Germline V gene lookup returns CDR1 SGHDT and CDR2 YYEEEE. CDR3 amino acids: CASSLLGRGDQPQHF. CDR3 coding DNA: TGTGCCAGCAGCTTGTTGGGCAGGGGTGATCAGCCCCAGCATTTT.

This chain links TRBV29-1 with TRBJ1-4; no firm D call. The V and J ends lost 7 bases and 0 bases respectively, with 9 bases between them. There are 13 residues in the CDR3. Germline lookup yields CDR1 SQVTM and CDR2 ANQGSEA. DNA for the CDR3: TGCAGCGCTCACGTTGCAACTAATGAAAAACTGTTTTTT. This translates into CSAHVATNEKLFF. Full variable domain (rest looked up from reference TRBV29-1 and TRBJ1-4): SAVISQKPSRDICQRGTSLTIQCQVDSQVTMMFWYRQQPGQSLTLIATANQGSEATYESGFVIDKFPISRPNLTFSTLTVSNMSPEDSSIYLCSAHVATNEKLFFGSGTQLSVL.

The J gene is TRBJ2-7, the V gene TRBV27; possible D gene TRBD2, 6 bases. Germline assignment: CDR1 MNHEY and CDR2 SMNVEV (reference sequence). V was clipped by 3 bases and J by 6 bases, with 12 bases between them. The CDR3 runs to 13 residues. In DNA, the CDR3 is TGTGCCAGCAGTTTTGGCGCGGGGTCCGAGCAGTACTTC. Residues: CASSFGAGSEQYF.

The chain couples TRBV9 to TRBJ2-1; TRBD2 aligns across 9 bases. CDR1 and CDR2 (germline): SGDLS, YYNGEE. CDR3 size: 14 residues. Losses at the gene ends were 0 bases for V and 8 bases for J; bases not matched to a gene: 3. Here the CDR3 DNA reads TGTGCCAGCAGCGTAGCCCTAGCGGGATATGAGCAGTTCTTC. As protein: CASSVALAGYEQFF.

The chain is built from TRBV11-2 and TRBJ1-1; the D gene is possibly TRBD1 (5 bases). Trimming removed 5 bases from V and 6 bases from J, with 16 bases in between. The CDR3 totals 14 residues. CDR1 and CDR2 from the germline V gene are SGHAT and FQNNGV. Written as DNA, the CDR3 is TGTGCCAGCAGCCAACATCAAACAGGATCTGAAGCTTTCTTT. It translates to CASSQHQTGSEAFF.

The chain is built from TRBV12-5 and TRBJ2-7; D ambiguous. Germline V gene lookup returns CDR1 LGHNT and CDR2 FRNRAP. Trimming left V 4 bases short and J 0 bases short, with 10 bases between. The CDR3 sequence is 14 residues long. The CDR3 DNA reads TGTGCTAGTGGTTCCCGACTTACCTCCTACGAGCAGTACTTC. Translated, it gives CASGSRLTSYEQYF.

J is TRBJ2-5 and V is TRBV7-9; maybe TRBD2 (6 bases). This CDR3 contains 15 residues. From germline, CDR1 is SEHNR and CDR2 FQNEAQ (reference sequence). V lost 5 bases, J lost 6 bases, and 19 bases lay in between. In DNA, the CDR3 is TGTGCCAGCAGCCAGAACCTAGGACTAAGCCAGACCCAGTACTTC. It specifies CASSQNLGLSQTQYF.

This clone was counted a few times. This rearrangement joins TRBV29-1 to TRBJ1-1; TRBD1 matches at 7 bases. The germline gives CDR1 SQVTM, CDR2 ANQGSEA. Unmatched junction bases numbered 11, after V lost 4 bases and J lost 0 bases. The CDR3 is 16 amino acids. CDR3 sequence: CSVGNRQGLMNTEAFF. In DNA form, the CDR3 reads TGCAGCGTTGGGAACCGACAGGGCCTGATGAACACTGAAGCTTTCTTT.